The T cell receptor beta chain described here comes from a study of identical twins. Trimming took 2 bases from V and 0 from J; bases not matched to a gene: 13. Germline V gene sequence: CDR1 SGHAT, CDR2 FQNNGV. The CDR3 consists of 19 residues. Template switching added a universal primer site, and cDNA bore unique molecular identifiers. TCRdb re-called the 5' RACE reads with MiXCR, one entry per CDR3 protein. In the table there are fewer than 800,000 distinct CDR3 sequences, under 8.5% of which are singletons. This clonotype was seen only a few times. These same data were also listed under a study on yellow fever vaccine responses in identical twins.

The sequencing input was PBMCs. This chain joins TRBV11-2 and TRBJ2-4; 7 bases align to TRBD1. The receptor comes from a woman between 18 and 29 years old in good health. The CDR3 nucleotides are TGTGCCAGCAGCTTAAGGGAACAGGGGAAAAGCCTAGCCAAAAACATTCAGTACTTC. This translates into CASSLREQGKSLAKNIQYF.